Sequencing of this TCR beta chain was carried out in a study of neoadjuvant anti-PD-1 for oral cavity cancer. Stated time point: after neoadjuvant nivolumab, at surgical resection. There are 14 residues in the CDR3. Germline loops: CDR1 SQVTM, CDR2 ANQGSEA. Trimming took 6 bases from V and 4 from J; bases not matched to a gene: 8. Here immunoSEQ multiplex PCR was the method, and the copy in TCRdb shows in-frame clones only, minus some. The data show roughly 25,000 clones, roughly 30% seen once. This clone was observed a handful of times. Sequences were derived from tumor tissue, sampled after nivolumab (anti-PD-1) treatment. The sequence came from a person between 35 and 79 years old with oral cavity squamous cell carcinoma. This chain uses TRBV29-1 with TRBJ1-5, with 8 bases fitting TRBD1. The CDR3 reads CSVADRGHNQPQHF. As DNA, the CDR3 is TGCAGCGTGGCTGACAGGGGCCATAATCAGCCCCAGCATTTT.